This TCR beta chain was retrieved from a study of T cells after somatic rescue of genetic block. TCRdb's copy holds only in-frame clones and misses some; the assay was immunoSEQ multiplex PCR. The repertoire includes approximately 71,000 clones, 80% to 95% of them detected once, and around 3% sits in the top ten. The CDR3 length is 12 residues. The V end lost 7 bases, the J end lost 4 bases, and 10 bases lay between the germline ends. The germline V gene has CDR1 SGHRS and CDR2 YFSETQ. The genes are TRBV5-1 and TRBJ2-3; the D gene is possibly TRBD1 (6 bases). This receptor was obtained from a man aged 35 to 55. Sequenced sample: peripheral blood mononuclear cells (PBMCs). The CDR3 region has the DNA TGCGCCAGCTCACAGGGAGCAGATACGCAGTATTTT. This translates into CASSQGADTQYF.